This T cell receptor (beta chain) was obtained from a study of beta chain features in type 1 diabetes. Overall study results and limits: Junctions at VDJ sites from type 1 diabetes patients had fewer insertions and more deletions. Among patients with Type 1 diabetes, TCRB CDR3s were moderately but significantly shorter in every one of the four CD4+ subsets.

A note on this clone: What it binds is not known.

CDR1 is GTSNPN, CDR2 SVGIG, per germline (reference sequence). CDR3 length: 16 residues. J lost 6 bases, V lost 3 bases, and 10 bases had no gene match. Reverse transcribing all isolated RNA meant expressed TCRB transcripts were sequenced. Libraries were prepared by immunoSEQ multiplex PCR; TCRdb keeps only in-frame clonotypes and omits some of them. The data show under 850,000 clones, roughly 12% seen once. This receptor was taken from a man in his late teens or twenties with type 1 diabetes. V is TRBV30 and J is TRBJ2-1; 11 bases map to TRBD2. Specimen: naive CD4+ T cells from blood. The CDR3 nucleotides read TGTGCCTGGAGCCCTCTGGGGACTAGCGGAGGCAATGAGCAGTTCTTC. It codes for CAWSPLGTSGGNEQFF. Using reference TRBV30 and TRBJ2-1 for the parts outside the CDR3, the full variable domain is SQTIHQWPATLVQPVGSPLSLECTVEGTSNPNLYWYRQAAGRGLQLLFYSVGIGQISSEVPQNLSASRPQDRQFILSSKKLLLSDSGFYLCAWSPLGTSGGNEQFFGPGTRLTVL.